This entry lists 30 T cell receptor beta chains sequenced from one sample in a study of glioma-infiltrating T cells. Amplification of TCR alpha and beta CDR3 regions from RNA used iRepertoire nested multiplex PCR. Via MiXCR, TCRdb re-called the multiplex PCR reads, giving one row per CDR3 protein. Of a few hundred thousand distinct CDR3 sequences in the sample, about 40% are singletons; the top ten hold approximately 12%. Material: glioma tissue, nonneoplastic brain tissue, or PBMCs (not recorded which). These receptors all come from a human donor with low-grade glioma or glioblastoma, undergoing nonglioma brain surgery, or in good health (not recorded which).

This clonotype was seen at least ten times. This chain uses TRBV6-2 or TRBV6-3 with TRBJ2-3; tentative D call: TRBD2 (5 bases). CDR1 and CDR2 (germline): MNHEY, SVGEGT. Trimming took off 5 bases at V and 5 bases at J, with 8 bases between the two ends. The CDR3 consists of 12 residues. In DNA, the CDR3 is TGTGCCAGCAGTCGCCGGGGAGATACGCAGTATTTT. It is translated as CASSRRGDTQYF.

The CDR3 coding sequence is TGCAGCCACACAGCCCTGCTGAACACTGAAGCTTTCTTT. This encodes CSHTALLNTEAFF. The chain recombines TRBV20-1 with TRBJ1-1; D ambiguous. Germline-derived CDR1 and CDR2 are DFQATT and SNEGSKA (reference sequence). The CDR3 totals 13 residues.

Notes on this clonotype: Since a much larger clone is just one base distant, this may be a read error. The rearrangement uses TRBV28 and TRBJ1-1; TRBD1 agrees at 8 bases. Germline values: CDR1 MDHEN, CDR2 SYDVKM. The CDR3 is 14 amino acids. Trimming took 6 bases from V and 5 from J; bases not matched to a gene: 8. The CDR3 loop reads CASSSAGQATEAFF. The CDR3 DNA reads as TGTGCCAGCAGCTCCGCGGGACAGGCAACTGAAGCTTTCTTT.

This clonotype was picked up a small number of times. The genes are TRBV20-1 and TRBJ2-5; D unresolved. CDR1 is DFQATT and CDR2 is SNEGSKA in the germline V gene (reference sequence). This CDR3 has 13 amino acids. Trimming took 5 bases from V and 2 from J, leaving 12 bases between them. This chain's CDR3 is CSARLAAQETQYF. The CDR3 region has the DNA TGCAGTGCTCGACTCGCCGCTCAAGAGACCCAGTACTTC.

The chain couples TRBV7-9 to TRBJ1-6; D uncertain. The V gene's germline CDR1 is SEHNR and CDR2 FQNEAQ (reference sequence). V lost 1 base to trimming and J lost 7 bases, with 8 bases between them. The CDR3 consists of 14 residues. DNA of the CDR3: TGTGCCAGCAGCTTAGGAGTTCTCAATTCACCCCTCCACTTT. Protein: CASSLGVLNSPLHF.

The CDR3 region has the DNA TGCAGTGGCCCCCGAGGGATAAGCGAGGGCAATGAGCAGTTCTTC. Amino acid sequence: CSGPRGISEGNEQFF. The rearrangement links TRBV20-1 to TRBJ2-1; D might be TRBD2 (5 bases). Germline assignment: CDR1 DFQATT and CDR2 SNEGSKA (reference sequence). This CDR3 has 15 residues. The germline V and J ends were trimmed by 7 bases and 6 bases, with 22 bases remaining between them.

The chain has TRBV7-2 and TRBJ2-7, with TRBD2 matching over 11 bases. J was trimmed by 8 bases and V by 1 base; bases with no gene match: 4. The CDR3 extends over 14 amino acids. Germline-derived CDR1 and CDR2 are SGHTA and FQGNSA. This CDR3 is CASSLELAGGQQYF. Written as DNA, the CDR3 is TGTGCCAGCAGCTTAGAGCTAGCGGGAGGTCAGCAGTACTTC.

The chain combines TRBV20-1 with TRBJ2-3; D not certain. V was shortened by 3 bases and J by 0 bases, with 19 bases between the two germline ends. The CDR3 is 17 amino acids. Per the germline V gene, CDR1 is DFQATT and CDR2 is SNEGSKA (reference sequence). CDR3 bases: TGCAGTGCTAGGGCTCGCAGCCCCCTTCCTAGCACAGATACGCAGTATTTT. Amino acids: CSARARSPLPSTDTQYF.

Turning to this clonotype: This sequence may be a read error, since a much larger clone differs from it by one base. The chain uses TRBV11-2 and TRBJ1-1; D ambiguous. CDR3 length equals 13 residues. V lost 5 bases to trimming and J lost 4 bases, with 11 bases between them. Germline CDR1 is SGHAT and CDR2 is FQNNGV. This CDR3 reads CASSLRHPTEAFF. As DNA, the CDR3 is TGTGCCAGCAGCCTCAGACACCCCACTGAAGCTTTCTTT. Complete variable domain (other parts from reference TRBV11-2 and TRBJ1-1): EAGVAQSPRYKIIEKRQSVAFWCNPISGHATLYWYQQILGQGPKLLIQFQNNGVVDDSQLPKDRFSAERLKGVDSTLKIQPAKLEDSAVYLCASSLRHPTEAFFGQGTRLTVV.

As to this clonotype: A much more abundant neighbour one base away suggests this may be a read error. The rearrangement joins TRBV5-1 to TRBJ1-1; D is unresolved. CDR1 and CDR2 from the germline V gene are SGHRS and YFSETQ. The CDR3 has 13 residues. The CDR3 region has the DNA TGCGCCAGCAGCTTCAAGATGAACAATGAAGCTTTCTTT. Residues: CASSFKMNNEAFF.

Comment on this clonotype: This may come from a read error, since a much larger clone is one base off. The gene calls are TRBV6-1 and TRBJ1-5; maybe TRBD1 (5 bases). The V end lost 10 bases, the J end lost 9 bases, and 13 bases lay between the germline ends. There are 11 residues in the CDR3. In germline, CDR1 is MNHNS, CDR2 SASEGT. CDR3 sequence (DNA): TGTGCCACAGGGTTCCTAATGCCCCAGCATTTT. Encoded protein: CATGFLMPQHF.

A note on this clonotype: Being one base from a much bigger clone, this may be a read error. V gene TRBV6-1 combines with J gene TRBJ2-1; no reliable D call. Germline V CDR1 and CDR2: MNHNS, SASEGT. The CDR3 has 15 residues. V was trimmed by 6 bases and J by 6 bases, leaving 18 bases between them. The CDR3 bases are TGTGCCAGCAGCTCCGAGGCTATAAGGCGCAATGAGCAGTTCTTC. Its protein is CASSSEAIRRNEQFF.

This clonotype was counted a few times. The chain has TRBV4-1 and TRBJ1-5; 8 nucleotides align to TRBD1. V was pared by 4 bases and J by 7 bases, with 6 bases of the junction left unmatched. The CDR3 is 14 amino acids. Germline CDR1 and CDR2: MGHRA and YSYEKL. CDR3 sequence (DNA): TGCGCCAGCAGCCCGGCAGCAGGGGGCCAGCCCCAGCATTTT. Translated, it gives CASSPAAGGQPQHF.

Points on this clonotype: Being one base from a much bigger clone, this may be a read error. This rearrangement joins TRBV6-2 or TRBV6-3 to TRBJ2-5; D unclear. V was cut by 2 bases and J by 5 bases, with 12 bases left in between. The germline V gene encodes CDR1 MNHEY and CDR2 SVGEGT. This CDR3 region has 14 residues. CDR3 sequence (DNA): TGTGCCAGCAGTTACAACAGTAACCCGGAGACCCAGTACTTC. The encoded protein is CASSYNSNPETQYF.

This clonotype was counted only a few times. This chain joins TRBV27 and TRBJ2-4; a weak D match, TRBD1 (5 bases). The germline V gene has CDR1 MNHEY and CDR2 SMNVEV (reference sequence). The CDR3 runs 12 residues. Trimming shortened V by 7 bases and J by 11 bases, and 15 bases separated the two germline ends. CDR3 nucleotide sequence: TGTGCCAGCACTTCCCCAGGGAACCTTCAGTACTTC. Its protein is CASTSPGNLQYF.

Turning to this clonotype: At one boundary the junction diverges from the germline segment, which might be a read error. This rearrangement joins TRBV4-1 to TRBJ1-1; no reliable D call. Germline loops: CDR1 MGHRA, CDR2 YSYEKL. CDR3 length equals 13 residues. The CDR3 loop is CARSQRVYLEAFF. The DNA of the CDR3 is TGCGCCAGAAGCCAGCGAGTGTATCTTGAAGCTTTCTTT.

Only a few counts were recorded for this clonotype. The V call is TRBV19, the J call TRBJ2-5; tentative D call: TRBD2 (5 bases). V lost 4 bases, J lost 5 bases, and 17 bases lay in between. Germline CDR1 is LNHDA and CDR2 is SQIVND (reference sequence). This CDR3 contains 15 residues. The CDR3 region is CASSTSLIARETQYF. In nucleotides, the CDR3 is TGTGCCAGTAGTACCTCTTTAATAGCGAGGGAGACCCAGTACTTC. The full variable domain, in which reference TRBV19 and TRBJ2-5 provide the parts outside the CDR3, is DGGITQSPKYLFRKEGQNVTLSCEQNLNHDAMYWYRQDPGQGLRLIYYSQIVNDFQKGDIAEGYSVSREKKESFPLTVTSAQKNPTAFYLCASSTSLIARETQYFGPGTRLLVL.

A few counts support this clonotype. The J gene is TRBJ2-3, the V gene TRBV25-1, with D perhaps TRBD1 (6 bases). The CDR3 spans 13 residues. Germline V lookup: CDR1 MGHDK, CDR2 SYGVNS. The ends were cut back, 6 bases at V and 2 bases at J, with 9 bases in the middle. The CDR3 nucleotides read TGTGCCAGCAGGGACAGATACACAGATACGCAGTATTTT. Amino acid sequence: CASRDRYTDTQYF.

This clonotype was counted a few times. CDR3 in amino acids: CASSPRGGLIYEQYF. CDR3 in DNA: TGTGCCAGCAGCCCCCGGGGGGGTCTAATATACGAGCAGTACTTC. The chain is built from TRBV28 and TRBJ2-7; 8 bases agree with TRBD2. The CDR3 is 15 amino acids. With 6 bases clipped from V and 4 bases from J, the junction kept 11 bases outside the gene matches. CDR1 MDHEN and CDR2 SYDVKM come from the germline V gene.

This chain connects TRBV20-1 to TRBJ2-1, with 9 positions matching TRBD2. This CDR3 has 15 residues. CDR1 is DFQATT and CDR2 is SNEGSKA in the germline V gene (reference sequence). Unmatched junction bases numbered 12, after V lost 4 bases and J lost 8 bases. The CDR3 protein is CSATQPGLAHHEQFF. The CDR3 coding sequence is TGCAGTGCTACCCAACCGGGACTAGCCCACCATGAGCAGTTCTTC.

The chain uses TRBV20-1 and TRBJ2-1; D ambiguous. Trimming shortened V by 4 bases and J by 7 bases, and 14 bases separated the two germline ends. The germline V gene encodes CDR1 DFQATT and CDR2 SNEGSKA (reference sequence). This CDR3 region has 13 residues. CDR3 DNA sequence: TGCAGTGCTACAGCCGCGATAAGGAATGAGCAGTTCTTC. Residues: CSATAAIRNEQFF.

With respect to this clonotype: A much larger clone sits a single nucleotide away, making a read error possible. The chain uses TRBV24-1 and TRBJ1-5, with TRBD1 as a possible D gene (5 bases). Trimming removed 12 bases from V and 7 bases from J, with 9 bases in between. Germline-derived CDR1 and CDR2 are KGHDR and SFDVKD. There are 10 residues in the CDR3. The CDR3 reads CALGTQPQHF. CDR3 bases: TGTGCCCTAGGGACGCAGCCCCAGCATTTT.

Concerning this clonotype: A much larger clonotype is one base distant, so this may be a read error. This chain joins TRBV6-1 and TRBJ1-6; D ambiguous. The CDR3 length is 11 residues. The V gene's germline CDR1 is MNHNS and CDR2 SASEGT. CDR3 coding DNA: TGTGCCAGCAGTCACGGATCACCCCCCCACTTT. Protein product: CASSHGSPPHF.

This clonotype occurred a few times. The chain recombines TRBV4-3 with TRBJ2-1; TRBD2 agrees at 10 bases. V shed 3 bases and J 8 bases; nucleotides not matched to a gene: 19. In germline, CDR1 is LGHNA, CDR2 YSLEER. The CDR3 is 19 amino acids. The chain's CDR3 is CASSQIRTRRLAGVHEQFF. The CDR3 DNA follows: TGCGCCAGCAGCCAGATCCGAACTCGGAGGCTAGCGGGAGTGCATGAGCAGTTCTTC.

As to this clonotype: Its ends do not fully match the called genes, so a read error is possible. The V call is TRBV6-1, the J call TRBJ2-7; D may be TRBD2 (6 bases). The CDR3 has 15 amino acids. CDR1 MNHNS and CDR2 SASEGT come from the germline V gene. The CDR3 DNA reads TGTGCCAGCAACCCGCGGGGAATTTCTTCCTACGAGCAGCACTTC. It yields the protein CASNPRGISSYEQHF.

In regard to this clonotype: At one end, the junction sequence differs from germline, possibly due to a read error. The J gene is TRBJ2-7, the V gene TRBV4-3, with D perhaps TRBD2 (5 bases). Germline loops: CDR1 LGHNA, CDR2 YSLEER. This CDR3 spans 15 amino acids. In DNA form, the CDR3 reads TGCGCCAGCAGCCAAGATCGAGAGGGATCCTACGAGCAGTGCTTC. Its protein is CASSQDREGSYEQCF.

This rearrangement joins TRBV20-1 to TRBJ2-5, with 8 nucleotides matching TRBD2. The CDR3 is 15 amino acids. The J segment lost 6 bases and the V segment lost 1 base, leaving 10 bases of the junction unmatched. Germline V gives CDR1 DFQATT, CDR2 SNEGSKA (reference sequence). Here the CDR3 DNA reads TGCAGTGCTAGAGTCCCGGGACTAGTCAGTAAGACCCAGTACTTC. This gives the protein CSARVPGLVSKTQYF.

This clonotype showed up just a few times. The V gene is TRBV20-1, the J gene TRBJ2-7; TRBD2 might be the D (5 bases). V was pared by 2 bases and J by 0 bases, with 8 bases between. The germline V gene encodes CDR1 DFQATT and CDR2 SNEGSKA (reference sequence). The CDR3 has 13 amino acids. The CDR3 DNA reads TGCAGTGCTAGAAAAGCGGTCTCCTACGAGCAGTACTTC. This encodes CSARKAVSYEQYF.

This clonotype showed up just a few times. The chain joins TRBV7-9 to TRBJ2-5; D is uncertain. Germline CDR1 and CDR2: SEHNR and FQNEAQ (reference sequence). V shed 1 base and J shed 4 bases, with 4 bases lying between them. CDR3 length: 12 residues. The CDR3 here is CASSLGAETQYF. CDR3 bases: TGTGCCAGCAGCTTAGGTGCAGAGACCCAGTACTTC.

The sample holds a few counts of this clonotype. The rearrangement links TRBV28 to TRBJ1-5; 10 bases line up with TRBD1. CDR1 and CDR2 (germline): MDHEN, SYDVKM. This CDR3 spans 16 amino acids. V shed 5 bases, J shed 7 bases, and the junction held 11 bases outside the gene matches. The CDR3 sequence: CASSPGTGVSGQPQHF. The CDR3 coding sequence is TGTGCCAGCAGTCCCGGGACAGGGGTTTCCGGGCAGCCCCAGCATTTT.